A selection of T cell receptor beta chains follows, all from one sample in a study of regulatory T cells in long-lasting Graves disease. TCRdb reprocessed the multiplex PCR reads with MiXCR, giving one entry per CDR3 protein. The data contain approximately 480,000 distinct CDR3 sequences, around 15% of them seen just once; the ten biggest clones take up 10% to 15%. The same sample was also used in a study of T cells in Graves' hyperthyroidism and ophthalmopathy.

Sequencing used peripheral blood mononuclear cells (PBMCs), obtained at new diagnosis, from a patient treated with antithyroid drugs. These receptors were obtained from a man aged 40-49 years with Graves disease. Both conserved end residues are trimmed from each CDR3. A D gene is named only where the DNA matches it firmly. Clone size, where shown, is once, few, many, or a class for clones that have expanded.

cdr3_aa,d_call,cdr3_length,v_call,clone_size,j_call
ASSVQGANEQF,TRBD1,11,TRBV19,many,TRBJ2-1
ASSLSAGTDRPEQY,TRBD1,14,TRBV28,many,TRBJ2-7
ASSLNRVRQAYEQY,-,14,TRBV7-9,few,TRBJ2-7
ASSATSRTTYNEQF,TRBD2,14,TRBV6-1,many,TRBJ2-1
ASSFGGISEQY,-,11,TRBV27,few,TRBJ2-7
ASSLGSGKNTGELF,TRBD2,14,TRBV11-3,many,TRBJ2-2
ASSLDLAGVSTGELF,TRBD2,15,TRBV11-2,many,TRBJ2-2
ASSYAGDQPQH,-,11,TRBV6-5,few,TRBJ1-5
ASTGVGAPSRQY,-,12,TRBV5-1,many,TRBJ2-7
SARDISPYAYNEQF,-,14,TRBV20-1,few,TRBJ2-1
ASSLVGLGMETQY,-,13,TRBV7-9,many,TRBJ2-5
ASSQLAPASLQETQY,-,15,TRBV3-1,many,TRBJ2-5
SAPLAGGFHTQY,TRBD2,12,TRBV29-1,many,TRBJ2-3
ASIKRETGELF,TRBD2,11,TRBV19,-,TRBJ2-2
ASRLRGVAKNIQY,-,13,TRBV6-2/TRBV6-3,few,TRBJ2-4
ASSLSGQGMNTEAF,TRBD1,14,TRBV6-5,many,TRBJ1-1
SARDSSQPQH,-,10,TRBV20-1,many,TRBJ1-5
ASSSQGRAGELF,-,12,TRBV12-3/TRBV12-4,-,TRBJ2-2
ASSVNGGGAGEKLF,-,14,TRBV9,-,TRBJ1-4
ASGRASSYEQY,-,11,TRBV27,-,TRBJ2-7
ASSASGYRRGGELF,-,14,TRBV2,-,TRBJ2-2
ASSDQTTNGRVPGELF,TRBD2,16,TRBV27,-,TRBJ2-2
ASRPGPLDSKQF,-,12,TRBV6-2/TRBV6-3,many,TRBJ2-1
ASSPIRGLTAPSGANVLT,-,18,TRBV7-9,-,TRBJ2-6
ASSLESSTDTQY,-,12,TRBV5-1,many,TRBJ2-3